This entry describes one TCR beta chain. Libraries were prepared by immunoSEQ multiplex PCR; TCRdb keeps only in-frame clonotypes and omits some of them. The sample records hundreds of thousands of clones, over 75% being singletons. With V trimmed by 0 bases and J by 8 bases, 8 bases remained unmatched. This CDR3 has 15 residues. Germline V gives CDR1 MNHNY, CDR2 SVGAGI (reference sequence). These data belong to a study of blood T cell repertoires in COVID-19. The origin of this receptor is a middle-aged woman who had recovered from COVID-19. The rearrangement uses TRBV6-6 and TRBJ1-2; TRBD1 aligns across 8 bases. Material: PBMCs or T cells enriched from blood (not recorded which). CDR3 in DNA: TGTGCCAGCAGTTACTCGACAGGGGAATTGTACGGCTACACCTTC. Protein sequence: CASSYSTGELYGYTF.